This TCR beta chain was captured in a study of blood T cell repertoires in COVID-19. Study context: The study drew acute and convalescent COVID-19 samples from the United States, Italy and Spain. Sample material is recorded as cDNA or gDNA derived from T cells, B-cell-depleted T cells, or PBMCs.

The CDR3 contains 14 residues. Unmatched junction bases numbered 4, after V lost 3 bases and J lost 3 bases. Germline V CDR1 and CDR2: SGDLS, YYNGEE. This clone was recorded only once. Original processing methods: Amplifying reference gene primers gave estimates of nucleated cell counts. Some clones are missing from TCRdb's copy, which holds only in-frame ones; the method was immunoSEQ multiplex PCR. The V and J calls and clone size were taken over from that table, and D and trimming were inferred from the DNA. The data show about 150,000 clones, roughly four fifths seen once. V is TRBV9 and J is TRBJ1-2; 8 bases align to TRBD1. The TCR sequence derives from a woman of 80 years or more with acute or convalescent COVID-19. The specimen was peripheral blood. The CDR3 nucleotides are TGTGCCAGCAGCGCAAGGGGACAGGACTATGGCTACACCTTC. It specifies CASSARGQDYGYTF.